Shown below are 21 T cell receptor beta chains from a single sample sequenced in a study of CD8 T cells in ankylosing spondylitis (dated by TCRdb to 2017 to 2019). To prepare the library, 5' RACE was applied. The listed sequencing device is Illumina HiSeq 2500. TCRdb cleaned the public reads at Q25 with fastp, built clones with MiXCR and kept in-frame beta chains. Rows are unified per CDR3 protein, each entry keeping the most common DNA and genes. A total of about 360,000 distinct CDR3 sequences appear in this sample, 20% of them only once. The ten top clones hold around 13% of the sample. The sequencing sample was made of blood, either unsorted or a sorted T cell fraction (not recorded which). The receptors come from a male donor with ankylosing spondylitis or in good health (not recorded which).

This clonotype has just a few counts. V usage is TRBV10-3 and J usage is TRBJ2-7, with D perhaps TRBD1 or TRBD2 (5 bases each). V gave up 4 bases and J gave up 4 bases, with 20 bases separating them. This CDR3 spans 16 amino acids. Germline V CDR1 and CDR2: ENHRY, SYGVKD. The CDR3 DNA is TGTGCCATCAGTGGGCCCGAGGGGCTGGATCTGTACGAGCAGTACTTC. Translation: CAISGPEGLDLYEQYF.

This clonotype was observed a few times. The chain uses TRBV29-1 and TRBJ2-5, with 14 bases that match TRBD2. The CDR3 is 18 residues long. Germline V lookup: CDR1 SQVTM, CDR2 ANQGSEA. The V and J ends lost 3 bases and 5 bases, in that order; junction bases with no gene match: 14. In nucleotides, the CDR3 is TGCAGCGTTGATTTAGGACTAGCGGGGGGCGCCCTCCAGGAGACCCAGTACTTC. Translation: CSVDLGLAGGALQETQYF.

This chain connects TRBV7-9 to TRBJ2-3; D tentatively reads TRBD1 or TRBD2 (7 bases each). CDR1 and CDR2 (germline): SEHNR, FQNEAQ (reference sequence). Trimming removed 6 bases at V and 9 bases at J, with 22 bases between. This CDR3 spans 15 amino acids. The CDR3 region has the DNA TGTGCCAGCAGATCAGGGGGGGGGGACCTTGCCACGCAGTATTTT. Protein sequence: CASRSGGGDLATQYF. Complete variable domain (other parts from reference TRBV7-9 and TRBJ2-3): DTGVSQNPRHKITKRGQNVTFRCDPISEHNRLYWYRQTLGQGPEFLTYFQNEAQLEKSRLLSDRFSAERPKGSFSTLEIQRTEQGDSAMYLCASRSGGGDLATQYFGPGTRLTVL.

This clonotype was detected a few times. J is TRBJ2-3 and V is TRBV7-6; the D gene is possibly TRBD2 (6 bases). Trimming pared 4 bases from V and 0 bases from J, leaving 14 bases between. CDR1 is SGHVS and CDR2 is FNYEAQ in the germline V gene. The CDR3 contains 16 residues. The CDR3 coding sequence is TGTGCCAGCAGCTACCTCGAAGGGACTAGCACAGATACGCAGTATTTT. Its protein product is CASSYLEGTSTDTQYF.

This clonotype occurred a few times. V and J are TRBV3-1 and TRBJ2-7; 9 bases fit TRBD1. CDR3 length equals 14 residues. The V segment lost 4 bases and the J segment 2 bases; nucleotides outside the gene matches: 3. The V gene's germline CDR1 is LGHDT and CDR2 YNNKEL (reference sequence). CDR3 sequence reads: CASSRGTGTYEQYF. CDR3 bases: TGTGCCAGCAGCCGCGGGACAGGGACCTACGAGCAGTACTTC.

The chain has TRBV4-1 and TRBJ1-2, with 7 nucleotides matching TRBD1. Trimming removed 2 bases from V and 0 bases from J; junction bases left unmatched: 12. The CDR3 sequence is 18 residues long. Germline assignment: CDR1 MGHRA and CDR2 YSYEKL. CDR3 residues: CASSQLPGQIKANYGYTF. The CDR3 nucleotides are TGCGCCAGCAGCCAACTCCCGGGACAGATTAAAGCTAACTATGGCTACACCTTC.

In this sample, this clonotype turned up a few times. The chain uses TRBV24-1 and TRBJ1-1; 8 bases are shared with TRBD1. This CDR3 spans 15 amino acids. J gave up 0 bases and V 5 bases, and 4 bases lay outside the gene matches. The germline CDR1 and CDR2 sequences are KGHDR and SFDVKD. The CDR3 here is CATSGTGSMNTEAFF. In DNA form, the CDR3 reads TGTGCCACCAGTGGGACAGGGAGTATGAACACTGAAGCTTTCTTT.

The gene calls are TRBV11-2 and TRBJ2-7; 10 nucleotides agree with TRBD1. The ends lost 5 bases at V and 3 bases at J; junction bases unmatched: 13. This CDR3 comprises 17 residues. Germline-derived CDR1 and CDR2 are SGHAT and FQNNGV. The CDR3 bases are TGTGCCAGCAGCCTACTCCCTCCAGGGACAGGGGTCTACGAGCAGTACTTC. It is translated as CASSLLPPGTGVYEQYF.

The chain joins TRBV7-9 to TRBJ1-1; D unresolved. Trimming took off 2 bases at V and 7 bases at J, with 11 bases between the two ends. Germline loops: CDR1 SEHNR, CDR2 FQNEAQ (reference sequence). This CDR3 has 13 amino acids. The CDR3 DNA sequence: TGTGCCAGCAGCTTACTTATTAATGGTGAAGCTTTCTTT. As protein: CASSLLINGEAFF.

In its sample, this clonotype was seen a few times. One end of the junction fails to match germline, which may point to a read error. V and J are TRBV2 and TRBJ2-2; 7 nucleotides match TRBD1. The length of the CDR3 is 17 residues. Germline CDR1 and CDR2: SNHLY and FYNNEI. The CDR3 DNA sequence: TGTACCAGCACACCCCCGACAGGGCGTAAGAACACCGGGGAGCTGTTTTTT. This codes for CTSTPPTGRKNTGELFF.

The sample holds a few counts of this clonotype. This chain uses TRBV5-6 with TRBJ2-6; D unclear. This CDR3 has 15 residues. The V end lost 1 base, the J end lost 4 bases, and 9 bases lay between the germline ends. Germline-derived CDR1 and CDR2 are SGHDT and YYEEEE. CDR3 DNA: TGTGCCAGCAGCTTGTGGGTATCCGGGGCCAACGTCCTGACTTTC. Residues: CASSLWVSGANVLTF.

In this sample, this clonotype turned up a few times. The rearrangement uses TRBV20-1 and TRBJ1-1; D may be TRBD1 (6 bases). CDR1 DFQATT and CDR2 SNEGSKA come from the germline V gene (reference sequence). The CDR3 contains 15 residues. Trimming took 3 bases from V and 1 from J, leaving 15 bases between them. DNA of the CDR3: TGCAGTGCTAGGCCCGTCGACAGGCAGAACACTGAAGCTTTCTTT. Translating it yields CSARPVDRQNTEAFF.

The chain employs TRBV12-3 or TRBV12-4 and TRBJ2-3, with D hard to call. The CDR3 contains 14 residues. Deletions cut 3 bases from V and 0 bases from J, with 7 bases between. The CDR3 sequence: CASSFGASTDTQYF. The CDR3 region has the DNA TGTGCCAGCAGTTTTGGTGCAAGCACAGATACGCAGTATTTT.

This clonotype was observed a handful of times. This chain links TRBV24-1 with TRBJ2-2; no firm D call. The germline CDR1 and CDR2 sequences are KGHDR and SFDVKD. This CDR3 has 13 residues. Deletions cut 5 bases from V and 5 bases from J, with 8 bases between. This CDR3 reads CATSAGVTGELFF. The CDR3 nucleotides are TGTGCCACCAGTGCCGGCGTTACCGGGGAGCTGTTTTTT.

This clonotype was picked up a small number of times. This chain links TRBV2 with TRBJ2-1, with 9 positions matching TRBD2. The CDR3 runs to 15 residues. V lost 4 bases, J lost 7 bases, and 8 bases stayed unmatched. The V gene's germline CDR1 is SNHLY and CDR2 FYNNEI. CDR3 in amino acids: CASSAYGGGGNEQFF. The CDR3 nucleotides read TGTGCCAGCAGTGCTTACGGCGGGGGGGGGAATGAGCAGTTCTTC.

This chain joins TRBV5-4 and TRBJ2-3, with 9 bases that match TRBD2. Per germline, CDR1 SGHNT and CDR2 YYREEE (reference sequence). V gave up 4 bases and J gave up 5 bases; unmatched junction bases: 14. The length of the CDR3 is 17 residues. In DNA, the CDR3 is TGTGCCAGCAGCGTTGGATTCTTAGCGGGGGACGGAGATACGCAGTATTTT. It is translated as CASSVGFLAGDGDTQYF.

The CDR3 bases are TGTGCCAGCAGTTTGCCACATCATGAGCAGTTCTTC. Its protein product is CASSLPHHEQFF. This chain uses TRBV12-3 or TRBV12-4 with TRBJ2-1; no definite D call. The ends were cut back, 3 bases at V and 8 bases at J, with 8 bases in the middle. The CDR3 covers 12 residues.

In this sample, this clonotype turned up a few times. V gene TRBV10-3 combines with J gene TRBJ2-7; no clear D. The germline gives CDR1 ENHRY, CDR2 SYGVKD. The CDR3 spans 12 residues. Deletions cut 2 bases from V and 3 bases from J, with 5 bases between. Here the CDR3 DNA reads TGTGCCATCAGTGAGGGGGTCTACGAGCAGTACTTC. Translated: CAISEGVYEQYF.

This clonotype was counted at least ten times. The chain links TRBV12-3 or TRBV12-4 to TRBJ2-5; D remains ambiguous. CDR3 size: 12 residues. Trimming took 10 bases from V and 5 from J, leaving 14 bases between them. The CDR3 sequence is CANGPTWETQYF. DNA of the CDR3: TGTGCCAACGGGCCCACTTGGGAGACCCAGTACTTC.

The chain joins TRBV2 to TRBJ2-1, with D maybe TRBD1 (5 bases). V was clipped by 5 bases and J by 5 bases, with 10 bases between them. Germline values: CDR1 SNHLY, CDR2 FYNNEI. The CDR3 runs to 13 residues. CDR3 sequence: CASSSDSHNEQFF. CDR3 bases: TGTGCCAGCAGTTCTGACAGCCACAATGAGCAGTTCTTC.

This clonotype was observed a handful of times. The CDR3: CSAEEGYEQYF. CDR3 nucleotide sequence: TGCAGTGCTGAGGAAGGGTACGAGCAGTACTTC. V usage is TRBV20-1 and J usage is TRBJ2-7; D not resolved. Germline loops: CDR1 DFQATT, CDR2 SNEGSKA (reference sequence). This CDR3 has 11 amino acids. V was cut by 5 bases and J by 4 bases, with 9 bases left in between.